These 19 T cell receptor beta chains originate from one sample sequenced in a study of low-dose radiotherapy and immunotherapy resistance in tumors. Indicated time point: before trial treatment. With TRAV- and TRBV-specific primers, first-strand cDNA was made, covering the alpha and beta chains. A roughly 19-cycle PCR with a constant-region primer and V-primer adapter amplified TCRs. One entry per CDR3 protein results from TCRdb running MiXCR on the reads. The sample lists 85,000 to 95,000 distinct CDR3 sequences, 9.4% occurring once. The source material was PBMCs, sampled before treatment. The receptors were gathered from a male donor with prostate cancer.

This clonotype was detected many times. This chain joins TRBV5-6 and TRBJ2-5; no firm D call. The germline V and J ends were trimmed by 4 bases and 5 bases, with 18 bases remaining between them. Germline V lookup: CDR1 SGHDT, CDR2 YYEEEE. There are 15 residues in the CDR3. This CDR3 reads CASSRRRTGRETQYF. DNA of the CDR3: TGTGCCAGCAGCCGTCGGCGAACCGGGCGGGAGACCCAGTACTTC.

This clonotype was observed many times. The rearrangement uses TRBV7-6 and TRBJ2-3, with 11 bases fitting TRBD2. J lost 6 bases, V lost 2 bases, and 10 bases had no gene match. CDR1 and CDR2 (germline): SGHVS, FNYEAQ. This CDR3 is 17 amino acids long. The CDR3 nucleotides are TGTGCCAGCAGCTTACCACTAGCGGGAGAGTTCCAGGATACGCAGTATTTT. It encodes CASSLPLAGEFQDTQYF. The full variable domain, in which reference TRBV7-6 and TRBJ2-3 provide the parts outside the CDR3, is GAGVSQSPRYKVTKRGQDVALRCDPISGHVSLYWYRQALGQGPEFLTYFNYEAQQDKSGLPNDRFSAERPEGSISTLTIQRTEQRDSAMYRCASSLPLAGEFQDTQYFGPGTRLTVL.

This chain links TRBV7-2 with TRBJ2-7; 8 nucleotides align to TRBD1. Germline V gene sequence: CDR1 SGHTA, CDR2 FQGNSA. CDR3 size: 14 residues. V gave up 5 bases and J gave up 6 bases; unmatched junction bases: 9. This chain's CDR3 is CASSTRTGFFEQYF. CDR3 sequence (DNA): TGTGCCAGCAGCACCCGGACAGGGTTCTTCGAGCAGTACTTC.

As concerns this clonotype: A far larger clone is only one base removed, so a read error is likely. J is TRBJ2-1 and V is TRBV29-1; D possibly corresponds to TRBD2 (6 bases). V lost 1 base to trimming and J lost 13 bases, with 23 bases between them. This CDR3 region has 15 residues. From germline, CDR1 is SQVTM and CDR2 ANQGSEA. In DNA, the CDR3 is TGCAGCGTTGAAGCTGGGACTGCCGCTTCAGAGACCCAGTTCTTC. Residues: CSVEAGTAASETQFF.

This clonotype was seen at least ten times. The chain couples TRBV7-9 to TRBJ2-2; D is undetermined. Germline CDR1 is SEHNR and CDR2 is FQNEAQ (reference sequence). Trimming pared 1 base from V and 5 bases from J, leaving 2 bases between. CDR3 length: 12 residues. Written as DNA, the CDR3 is TGTGCCAGCAGCTTAGAGACCGGGGAGCTGTTTTTT. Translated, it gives CASSLETGELFF.

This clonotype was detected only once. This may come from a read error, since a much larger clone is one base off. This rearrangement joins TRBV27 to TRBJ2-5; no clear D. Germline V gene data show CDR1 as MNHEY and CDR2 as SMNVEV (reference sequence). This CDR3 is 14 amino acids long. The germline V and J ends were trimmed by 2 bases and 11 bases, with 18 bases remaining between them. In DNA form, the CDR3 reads TGTGCCAGCAGTTTAAATCGTCCGCCTGATGAGCAGTACTTC. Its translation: CASSLNRPPDEQYF.

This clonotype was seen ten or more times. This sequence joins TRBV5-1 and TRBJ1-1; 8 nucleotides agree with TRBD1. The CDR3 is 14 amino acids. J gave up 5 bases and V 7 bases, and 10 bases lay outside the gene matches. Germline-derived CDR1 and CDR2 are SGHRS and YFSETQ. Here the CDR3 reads CASRQGSLGTEAFF. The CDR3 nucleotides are TGCGCCAGCCGACAGGGGTCGTTGGGAACTGAAGCTTTCTTT.

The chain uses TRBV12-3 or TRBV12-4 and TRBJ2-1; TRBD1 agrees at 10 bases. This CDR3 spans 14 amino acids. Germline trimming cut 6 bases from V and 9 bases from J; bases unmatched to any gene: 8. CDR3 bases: TGTGCCAGCAGCCAAGGACAGGGGGTTTTTGAGCAGTTCTTC. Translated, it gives CASSQGQGVFEQFF.

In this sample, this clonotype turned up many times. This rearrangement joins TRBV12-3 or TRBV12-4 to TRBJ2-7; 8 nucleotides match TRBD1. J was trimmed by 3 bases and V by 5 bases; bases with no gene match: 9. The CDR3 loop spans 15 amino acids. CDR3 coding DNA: TGTGCCAGCAGTCGGCCGAACAGGGGGAACTACGAGCAGTACTTC. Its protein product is CASSRPNRGNYEQYF.

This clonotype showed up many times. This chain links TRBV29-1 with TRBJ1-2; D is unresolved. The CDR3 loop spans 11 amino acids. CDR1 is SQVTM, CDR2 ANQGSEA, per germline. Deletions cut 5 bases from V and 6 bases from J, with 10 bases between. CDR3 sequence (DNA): TGCAGCGTTTGGTCAGTGGATGGCTACACCTTC. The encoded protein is CSVWSVDGYTF.

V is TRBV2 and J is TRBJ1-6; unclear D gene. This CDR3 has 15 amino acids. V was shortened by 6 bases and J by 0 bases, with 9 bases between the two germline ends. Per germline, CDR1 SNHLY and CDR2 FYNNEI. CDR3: CASSTRSSYNSPLHF. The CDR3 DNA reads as TGTGCCAGCAGCACAAGAAGCTCCTATAATTCACCCCTCCACTTT.

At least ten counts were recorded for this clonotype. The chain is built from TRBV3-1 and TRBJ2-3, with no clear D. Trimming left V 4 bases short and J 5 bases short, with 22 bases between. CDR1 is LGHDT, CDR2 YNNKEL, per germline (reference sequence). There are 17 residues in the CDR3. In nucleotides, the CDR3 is TGTGCCAGCAGCCGAGGAGCTAAGTACGCGGTCCGAGATACGCAGTATTTT. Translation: CASSRGAKYAVRDTQYF.

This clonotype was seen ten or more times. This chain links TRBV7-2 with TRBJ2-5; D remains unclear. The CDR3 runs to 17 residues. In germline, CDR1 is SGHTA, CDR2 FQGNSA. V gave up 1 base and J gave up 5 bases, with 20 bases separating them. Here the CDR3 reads CASSLGTNSAVWETQYF. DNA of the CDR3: TGTGCCAGCAGCTTAGGGACGAACTCCGCCGTTTGGGAGACCCAGTACTTC.

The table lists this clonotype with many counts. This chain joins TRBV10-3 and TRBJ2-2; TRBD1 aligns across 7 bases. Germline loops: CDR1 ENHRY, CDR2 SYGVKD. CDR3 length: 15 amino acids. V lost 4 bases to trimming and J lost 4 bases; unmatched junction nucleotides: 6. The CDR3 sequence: CAISGGQAGTGELFF. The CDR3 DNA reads TGTGCCATCAGTGGAGGACAGGCGGGCACCGGGGAGCTGTTTTTT.

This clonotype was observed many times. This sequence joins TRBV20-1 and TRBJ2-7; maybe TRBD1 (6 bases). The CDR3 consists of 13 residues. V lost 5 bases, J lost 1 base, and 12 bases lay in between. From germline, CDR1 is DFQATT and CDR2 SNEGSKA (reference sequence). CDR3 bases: TGCAGTGCTCCGAGGGACACATCCTACGAGCAGTACTTC. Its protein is CSAPRDTSYEQYF.

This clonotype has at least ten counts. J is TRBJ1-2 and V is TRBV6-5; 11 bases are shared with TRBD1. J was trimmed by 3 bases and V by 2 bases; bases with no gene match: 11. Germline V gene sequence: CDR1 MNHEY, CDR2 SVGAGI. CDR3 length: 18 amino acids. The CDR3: CASSYGGTGGSDYYGYTF. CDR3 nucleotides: TGTGCCAGCAGTTACGGTGGGACAGGGGGTTCGGACTACTATGGCTACACCTTC.

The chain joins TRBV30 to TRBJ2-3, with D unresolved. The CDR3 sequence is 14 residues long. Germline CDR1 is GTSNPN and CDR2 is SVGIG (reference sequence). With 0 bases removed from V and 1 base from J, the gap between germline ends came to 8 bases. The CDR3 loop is CAWSVRGGTDTQYF. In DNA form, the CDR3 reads TGTGCCTGGAGTGTACGTGGCGGCACAGATACGCAGTATTTT.

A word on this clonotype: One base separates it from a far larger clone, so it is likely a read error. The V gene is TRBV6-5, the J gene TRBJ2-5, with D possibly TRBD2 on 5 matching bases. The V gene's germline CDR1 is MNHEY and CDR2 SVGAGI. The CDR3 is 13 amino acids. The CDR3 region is CAISDYHQETQYF. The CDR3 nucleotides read TGTGCCATCAGTGACTACCACCAAGAGACCCAGTACTTC.

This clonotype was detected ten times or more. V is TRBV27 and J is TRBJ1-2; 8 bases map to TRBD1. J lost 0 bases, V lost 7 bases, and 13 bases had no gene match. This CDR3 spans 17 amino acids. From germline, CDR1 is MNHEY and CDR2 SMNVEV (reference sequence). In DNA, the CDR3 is TGTGCCAGCAAACGGACAGGGCTCGATATCGCTAACTATGGCTACACCTTC. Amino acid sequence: CASKRTGLDIANYGYTF.